The TCR beta chain described here comes from a study of beta chain features in type 1 diabetes. Findings of the study overall: Shorter templates may be favored by PCR, equally so in patients and controls. An over-representation of cells with high TCR expression could result from cDNA sequencing.

Note on this clone: Antigen: not known.

Purity exceeded 98% in all sorted populations. Germline assignment: CDR1 GTSNPN and CDR2 SVGIG (reference sequence). The CDR3 is 15 amino acids. V gave up 0 bases and J gave up 1 base, with 13 bases separating them. Since all of the isolated RNA was reverse transcribed, expressed TCRB transcripts were what got sequenced. The average output of naive, central memory and regulatory T cell samples was several million reads. Profiling relied on immunoSEQ multiplex PCR, and the TCRdb table lists in-frame clones only, not all of them. The data contain 300,000 to 450,000 clones, around a fifth of them singletons.

The genes are TRBV30 and TRBJ2-7; TRBD2 might be the D (6 bases). The TCR comes from a woman under 30 in good health. Material: naive CD4+ T cells from blood. This CDR3 reads CAWSVWRGSSYEQYF. The CDR3 nucleotides are TGTGCCTGGAGTGTATGGCGGGGCTCGTCCTACGAGCAGTACTTC.